This T cell receptor (beta chain) is from a study of T cell clonality in common variable immunodeficiency. Sequencing used immunoSEQ multiplex PCR; TCRdb keeps in-frame clones, though not all of them. Recorded here are about 52,000 clones, none singletons. Many counts were recorded for this clone. Its matching antigen is unknown. Study-level findings and limits: Authors noted CVID clonality's cause needs subpopulation repertoire sequencing.

Source material: peripheral blood mononuclear cells. This receptor was identified in a person aged 18 to 75 in good health.

This chain's CDR3 is CASGQGPSTDTQYF. Incomplete CDR3 DNA: TGTGCCAGTGGACAGGGGCCTAGCACAGATACG. The chain combines TRBV19 with TRBJ2-3; 9 bases align to TRBD1. The sequenced fragment ends 3 residues before the CDR3 boundary, so the rest is inferred from the germline J gene. The CDR3 is 14 amino acids. With V trimmed by 8 bases and J by 0 bases, 3 bases remained unmatched. Germline CDR1 reads LNHDA; CDR2 reads SQIVND (reference sequence). Combining the CDR3 with reference TRBV19 and TRBJ2-3 gives the whole variable domain DGGITQSPKYLFRKEGQNVTLSCEQNLNHDAMYWYRQDPGQGLRLIYYSQIVNDFQKGDIAEGYSVSREKKESFPLTVTSAQKNPTAFYLCASGQGPSTDTQYFGPGTRLTVL.